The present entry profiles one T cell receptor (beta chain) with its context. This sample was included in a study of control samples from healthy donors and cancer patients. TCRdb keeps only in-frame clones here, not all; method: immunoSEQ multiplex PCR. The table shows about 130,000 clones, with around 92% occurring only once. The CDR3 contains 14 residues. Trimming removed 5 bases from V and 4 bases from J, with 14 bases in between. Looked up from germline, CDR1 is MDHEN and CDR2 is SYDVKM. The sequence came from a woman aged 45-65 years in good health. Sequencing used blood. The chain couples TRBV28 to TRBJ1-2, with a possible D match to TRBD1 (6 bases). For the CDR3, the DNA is TGTGCCAGCAGTAATGGACAGCGAATCTATGGCTACACCTTC. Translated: CASSNGQRIYGYTF.